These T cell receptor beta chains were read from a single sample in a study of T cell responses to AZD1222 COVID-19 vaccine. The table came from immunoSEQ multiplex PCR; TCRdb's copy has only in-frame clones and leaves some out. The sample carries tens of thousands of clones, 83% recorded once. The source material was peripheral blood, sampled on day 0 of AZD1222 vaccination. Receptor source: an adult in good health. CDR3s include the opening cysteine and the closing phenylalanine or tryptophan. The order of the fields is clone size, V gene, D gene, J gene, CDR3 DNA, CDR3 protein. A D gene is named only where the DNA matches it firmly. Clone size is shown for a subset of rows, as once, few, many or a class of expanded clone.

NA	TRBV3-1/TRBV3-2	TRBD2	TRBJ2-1	TGTGCCAGCAGCCAAGGTGGGGCTAGCGGCTACAATGAGCAGTTCTTC	CASSQGGASGYNEQFF
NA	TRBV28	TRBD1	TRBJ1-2	TGTGCCAGCAGTATCCCAGGGACAGGGATCTATGGCTACACCTTC	CASSIPGTGIYGYTF
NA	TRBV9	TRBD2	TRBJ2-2	TGTGCCAGCAGCGTAGCTATACTAGCGGGAAACACCGGGGAGCTGTTTTTT	CASSVAILAGNTGELFF
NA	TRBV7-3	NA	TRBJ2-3	TGTGCCAGCAGCTTAACGTTATGGTGGTTAGATACGCAGTATTTT	CASSLTLWWLDTQYF
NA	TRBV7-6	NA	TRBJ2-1	TGTGCCAGCAGCTTAGGCAATGAGCAGTTCTTC	CASSLGNEQFF
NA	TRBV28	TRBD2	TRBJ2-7	TGTGCCAGCAGTTTATCTAGCGGGAGGTACGAGCAGTACTTC	CASSLSSGRYEQYF
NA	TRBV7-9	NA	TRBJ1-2	TGTGCCAGCAGCCCCCTCGGGGGGAGCTATGGCTACACCTTC	CASSPLGGSYGYTF
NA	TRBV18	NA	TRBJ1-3	TGTGCCAGCTCACCACCGGGGCAGGTCCCTGGAAACACCATATATTTT	CASSPPGQVPGNTIYF
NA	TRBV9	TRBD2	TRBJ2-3	TGTGCCAGCAGCTTCGATACGACTAGCGGGGGGGTGGATACGCAGTATTTT	CASSFDTTSGGVDTQYF
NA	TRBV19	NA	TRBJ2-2	TGTGCCAGTAGTATAATTGAGTGGAGGGAAAACACCGGGGAGCTGTTTTTT	CASSIIEWRENTGELFF
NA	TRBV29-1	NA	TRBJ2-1	TGCAGCGTTGAAGATCTTGGGGGTCGGAGTAATTACAATGAGCAGTTCTTC	CSVEDLGGRSNYNEQFF
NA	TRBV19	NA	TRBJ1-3	TGTGCCAGTAGTATGGAGCGTGGAAACACCATATATTTT	CASSMERGNTIYF
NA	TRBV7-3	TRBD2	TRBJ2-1	TGTGCCAGCAGCTCCAACATCGGACTAGCGGGGGCCCACAATGAGCAGTTCTTC	CASSSNIGLAGAHNEQFF
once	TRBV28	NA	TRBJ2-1	TGTGCCAGCAGACTCCCGGCCCACAATGAGCAGTTCTTC	CASRLPAHNEQFF
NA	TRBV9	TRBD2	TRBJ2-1	TGTGCCAGCAGCGTAGGACTAGCGGGGGGGCGTGGTGAGCAGTTCTTC	CASSVGLAGGRGEQFF
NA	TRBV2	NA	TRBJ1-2	TGTGCCAGCACACAGAGTCTGACGATCTATGGCTACACCTTC	CASTQSLTIYGYTF
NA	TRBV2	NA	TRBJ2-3	TGTGCCAGCAGTGGGGGCGCCAGGGAAATCGCGCAGTATTTT	CASSGGAREIAQYF
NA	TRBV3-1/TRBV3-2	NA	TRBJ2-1	TGTGCCAGCAGCCAAGACCCGAACCCCGCCAATGAGCAGTTCTTC	CASSQDPNPANEQFF
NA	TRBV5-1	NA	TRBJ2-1	TGCGCCAGCAGCCTGGGACGGACCCTGGGCAATGAGCAGTTCTTC	CASSLGRTLGNEQFF
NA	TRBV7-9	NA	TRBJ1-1	TGTGCCAGCAGCTCGACAGTTGAGACTGAAGCTTTCTTT	CASSSTVETEAFF
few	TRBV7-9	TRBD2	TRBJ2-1	TGTGCCAGCAGCCTCATCAGCGGGAGGGCCGGTTTCTACAATGAGCAGTTCTTC	CASSLISGRAGFYNEQFF
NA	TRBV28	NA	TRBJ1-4	TGTGCCAGCAGTTTGCAACAGGGTAATGAAAAACTGTTTTTT	CASSLQQGNEKLFF
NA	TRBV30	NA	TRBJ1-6	TGTGCCTGGAGTGGAAGCTCCTATAATTCACCCCTCCACTTT	CAWSGSSYNSPLHF
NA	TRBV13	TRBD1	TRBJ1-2	TGTGCCAGCAGCGTACGACAGGGGCAAGATGGCTACACCTTC	CASSVRQGQDGYTF
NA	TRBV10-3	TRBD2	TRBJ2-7	TGTGCCATCAGTTTAGCGGGAGGGCCGATTGACGAGCAGTACTTC	CAISLAGGPIDEQYF
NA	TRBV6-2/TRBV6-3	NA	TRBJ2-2	TGTGCCAGCAGTCAGGACGGCGGGGAGCTGTTTTTT	CASSQDGGELFF
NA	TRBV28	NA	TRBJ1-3	TGTGCCAGCAGTTTATTCAGGAGCTCTGGAAACACCATATATTTT	CASSLFRSSGNTIYF
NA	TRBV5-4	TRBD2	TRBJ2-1	TGTGCCAGCAGCCCGGGACTAGGTGCGCGCAATGAGCAGTTCTTC	CASSPGLGARNEQFF
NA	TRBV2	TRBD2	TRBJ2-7	TGTGCCAGCAGCGGCGATAGGACTAGCGGATCCCTGGAGCAGTACTTC	CASSGDRTSGSLEQYF
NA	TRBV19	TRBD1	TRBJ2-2	TGTGCCAGTAGTACCAGGGGGCAGGTCGGGGAGCTGTTTTTT	CASSTRGQVGELFF
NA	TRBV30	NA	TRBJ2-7	TGTGCCTGGATCCGGGACTCCACCTACGAGCAGTACTTC	CAWIRDSTYEQYF
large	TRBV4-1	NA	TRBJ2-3	TGCGCCAGCAGCCATGTGCATAACACAGATACGCAGTATTTT	CASSHVHNTDTQYF
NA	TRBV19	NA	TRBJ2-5	TGTGCCAGTAGTATCGGCCGGTCTCTGGAGACCCAGTACTTC	CASSIGRSLETQYF
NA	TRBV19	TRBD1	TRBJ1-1	TGTGCCAGTAGTTCGGACAGGGGGACTGAAGCTTTCTTT	CASSSDRGTEAFF
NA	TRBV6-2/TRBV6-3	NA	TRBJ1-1	TGTGCCAGCAGTTACGGGACACTAAACACTGAAGCTTTCTTT	CASSYGTLNTEAFF
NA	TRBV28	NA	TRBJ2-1	TGTGCCAGCAGTTTAAGGGGTGGGGGGCGATACAATGAGCAGTTCTTC	CASSLRGGGRYNEQFF
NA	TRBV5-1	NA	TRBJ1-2	TGCGCCAGCAGCTTGGAGGTCCCACCTGCTTACGGCTACACCTTC	CASSLEVPPAYGYTF
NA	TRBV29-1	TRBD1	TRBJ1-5	TGCAGCACGCGACAGGGGGCGAGCTTCCAGCCCCAGCATTTT	CSTRQGASFQPQHF
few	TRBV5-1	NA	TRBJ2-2	TGCGCCAGCAGCCTCCGGGACGGATACACCGGGGAGCTGTTTTTT	CASSLRDGYTGELFF
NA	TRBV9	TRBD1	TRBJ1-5	TGTGCCAGCAGCGTAGGTGCAGGGGGTCTCGGGAGCAATCAGCCCCAGCATTTT	CASSVGAGGLGSNQPQHF
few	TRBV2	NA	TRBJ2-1	TGTGCCAGCAGTCTCGTAAACACGGGCTACAATGAGCAGTTCTTC	CASSLVNTGYNEQFF
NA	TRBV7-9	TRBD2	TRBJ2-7	TGTGCCAGCAGCCCGACTAGCAGCTACGAGCAGTACTTC	CASSPTSSYEQYF
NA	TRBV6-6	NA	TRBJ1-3	TGTGCCAGCGCGTTCGAGGGTGGTGGAAACACCATATATTTT	CASAFEGGGNTIYF
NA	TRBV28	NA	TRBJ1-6	TGTGCCAGCAGCGTCGGGGGGGGTTCCTATAATTCACCCCTCCACTTT	CASSVGGGSYNSPLHF
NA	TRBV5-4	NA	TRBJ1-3	TGTGCCAGCAGCTTGGGAGGGGGAAACACCATATATTTT	CASSLGGGNTIYF
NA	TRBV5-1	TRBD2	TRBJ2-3	TGCGCCAGCAGCTTGGGAGGTAGCGGGGGGCCGGCAGATACGCAGTATTTT	CASSLGGSGGPADTQYF
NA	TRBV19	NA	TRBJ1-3	TGTGCCAGTAGGGCAGTATCTGGAAACACCATATATTTT	CASRAVSGNTIYF
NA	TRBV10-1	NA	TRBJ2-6	TGCGCCAGCAAAGGTGGTACTGGGGCCAACGTCCTGACTTTC	CASKGGTGANVLTF
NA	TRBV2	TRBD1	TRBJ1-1	TGTGCCAGCAGTTATACCGGGACAGGGCTAACTGAAGCTTTCTTT	CASSYTGTGLTEAFF
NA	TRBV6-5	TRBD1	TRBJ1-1	TGTGCCAGCAGACCTCCATCGGGACAGGGCGCTTTCTTT	CASRPPSGQGAFF
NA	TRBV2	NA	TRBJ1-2	TGTGCCAGCAGTGAAACTCCCCCCCAGGGGTTTAACTATGGCTACACCTTC	CASSETPPQGFNYGYTF
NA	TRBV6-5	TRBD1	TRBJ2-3	TGTGCCAGCAGTTACGACAGGGGTACGCAGTATTTT	CASSYDRGTQYF
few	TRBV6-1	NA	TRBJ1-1	TGTGCCAGCAGTGACACGGACAACACTGAAGCTTTCTTT	CASSDTDNTEAFF